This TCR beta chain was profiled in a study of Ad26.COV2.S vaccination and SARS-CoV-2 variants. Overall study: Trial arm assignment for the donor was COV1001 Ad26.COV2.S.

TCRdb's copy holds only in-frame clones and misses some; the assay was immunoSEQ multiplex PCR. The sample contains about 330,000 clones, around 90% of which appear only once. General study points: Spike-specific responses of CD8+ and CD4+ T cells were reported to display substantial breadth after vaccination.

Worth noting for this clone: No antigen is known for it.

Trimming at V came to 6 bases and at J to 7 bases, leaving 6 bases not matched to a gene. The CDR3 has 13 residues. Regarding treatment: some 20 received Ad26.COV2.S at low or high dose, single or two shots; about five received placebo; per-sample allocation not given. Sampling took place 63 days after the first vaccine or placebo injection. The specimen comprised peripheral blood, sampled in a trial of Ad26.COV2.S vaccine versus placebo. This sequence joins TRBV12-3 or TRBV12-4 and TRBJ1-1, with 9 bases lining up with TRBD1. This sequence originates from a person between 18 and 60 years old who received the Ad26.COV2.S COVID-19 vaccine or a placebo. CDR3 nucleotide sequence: TGTGCCAGCAGCCGGACAGGGGAGGTTGAAGCTTTCTTT. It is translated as CASSRTGEVEAFF.